This TCR beta chain is drawn from a study of response to subunit inactivated influenza vaccine. The study's findings and limits: The authors proposed limited new T cell recruitment per seasonal influenza vaccination.

Per germline, CDR1 SGHRS and CDR2 YFSETQ. CDR3 length: 16 residues. The V and J ends lost 0 bases and 2 bases respectively, with 11 bases between them. This clonotype was counted ten times or more. Its antigen is not identified. TCRdb reprocessed the RT-PCR reads via MiXCR and lists one record per CDR3 protein. The table records 280,000 or so distinct CDR3 sequences, 21% of them present only once. The V call is TRBV5-1, the J call TRBJ2-2; D is unclear. The TCR was taken from a man aged 45 to 75 who received an inactivated influenza vaccine. The input for sequencing was PBMCs from blood, taken less than 22 months after vaccination. The CDR3 spells CASSLAPTLNTGELFF. CDR3 bases: TGCGCCAGCAGCTTGGCCCCGACCCTCAACACCGGGGAGCTGTTTTTT.